The next 25 T cell receptor beta chains were all read from a single sample in a study of blood T cells in healthy people across ages. Alongside a J-beta primer mix, a sample-barcoded 5' primer served in a second PCR lasting roughly 6 to 11 cycles. Via MiXCR, TCRdb re-called the 5' RACE reads, giving one row per CDR3 protein. The sample holds hundreds of thousands of distinct CDR3 sequences; just over 55% are singletons and the top ten take around 25%. Specimen: blood. These receptor sequences come from a man aged 40-55 years in good health.

The genes are TRBV9 and TRBJ2-3; TRBD2 matches at 14 bases. There are 16 residues in the CDR3. CDR1 is SGDLS, CDR2 YYNGEE, per germline. V was pared by 3 bases and J by 5 bases, with 5 bases of the junction left unmatched. DNA for the CDR3: TGTGCCAGCAGCGCCGGGACTAGCGGGAGTGGAGATACGCAGTATTTT. Amino acid sequence: CASSAGTSGSGDTQYF. The entire variable domain, with the rest obtained from reference TRBV9 and TRBJ2-3, is as follows: DSGVTQTPKHLITATGQRVTLRCSPRSGDLSVYWYQQSLDQGLQFLIQYYNGEERAKGNILERFSAQQFPDLHSELNLSSLELGDSALYFCASSAGTSGSGDTQYFGPGTRLTVL.

The V call is TRBV20-1, the J call TRBJ2-5; tentative D call: TRBD1 (6 bases). With the DNA end fitting TRBJ2-7 better, the J assignment may be wrong. This CDR3 is built from 13 residues. Germline lookup yields CDR1 DFQATT and CDR2 SNEGSKA (reference sequence). CDR3 residues: CSATQGSTYEQYF. The CDR3 coding sequence is TGCAGTGCAACACAGGGTTCTACCTACGAGCAGTACTTC.

This sequence joins TRBV4-2 and TRBJ2-3; D possibly uses TRBD1 or TRBD2 (5 bases each). V was clipped by 4 bases and J by 2 bases, with 16 bases between them. CDR3 length: 16 amino acids. CDR1 is LGHNA and CDR2 is YNFKEQ in the germline V gene. The CDR3 here is CASSPVGDVLTDTQYF. CDR3 bases: TGTGCCAGCAGCCCCGTCGGGGACGTACTCACAGATACGCAGTATTTT.

This CDR3 is CASSPVAYNEQFF. DNA for the CDR3: TGTGCCAGCAGTCCTGTAGCCTACAATGAGCAGTTCTTC. This chain links TRBV25-1 with TRBJ2-1; D is ambiguous. This CDR3 is 13 amino acids long. Germline V CDR1 and CDR2: MGHDK, SYGVNS. Deletions cut 5 bases from V and 2 bases from J, with 7 bases between.

This clonotype was picked up a small number of times. The chain has TRBV3-1 and TRBJ2-1, with 7 positions matching TRBD2. Germline lookup yields CDR1 LGHDT and CDR2 YNNKEL (reference sequence). V shed 4 bases and J 5 bases; nucleotides not matched to a gene: 14. This CDR3 is 17 amino acids long. The CDR3 spells CASSPKGLLALNNEQFF. The CDR3 DNA reads as TGTGCCAGCAGCCCCAAAGGTCTACTAGCGCTAAACAATGAGCAGTTCTTC.

The rearrangement joins TRBV12-3 or TRBV12-4 to TRBJ2-3; D possibly corresponds to TRBD2 (5 bases). The CDR3 totals 14 residues. V lost 8 bases to trimming and J lost 1 base, with 13 bases between them. The CDR3 DNA sequence: TGTGCCAGCCATACGGGATACGGCACAGATACGCAGTATTTT. Amino acid sequence: CASHTGYGTDTQYF.

This clonotype is a singleton in its sample. J is TRBJ1-5 and V is TRBV6-2 or TRBV6-3; TRBD1 aligns across 9 bases. Per germline, CDR1 MNHEY and CDR2 SVGEGT. Unmatched junction bases numbered 6, after V lost 10 bases and J lost 2 bases. The CDR3 runs 14 residues. The CDR3 DNA reads TGTGCCACCCAACAGGGGGCCGGCAATCAGCCCCAGCATTTT. Translating gives CATQQGAGNQPQHF.

In DNA form, the CDR3 reads TGTGCCAGCAGAGACCTGACAGACTATGGCTACACCTTC. It specifies CASRDLTDYGYTF. The V call is TRBV6-5, the J call TRBJ1-2; possible D gene TRBD1, 5 bases. This CDR3 contains 13 residues. Germline V gene lookup returns CDR1 MNHEY and CDR2 SVGAGI. V lost 6 bases and J lost 3, with 11 bases in between.

The chain is built from TRBV12-3 or TRBV12-4 and TRBJ2-5, with a possible D match to TRBD2 (5 bases). The end of the DNA is better explained by TRBJ2-7, so the J call may be wrong. CDR3 length: 16 amino acids. CDR3 sequence: CASSPLEPRGWNEQYF. CDR3 DNA: TGTGCCAGCAGTCCCTTGGAACCCAGAGGGTGGAACGAGCAGTACTTC.

V usage is TRBV20-1 and J usage is TRBJ2-7; the match to TRBD1 covers 8 bases. V lost 6 bases and J lost 5; bases outside the gene matches: 12. The CDR3 extends over 14 amino acids. Germline CDR1 reads DFQATT; CDR2 reads SNEGSKA (reference sequence). The DNA of the CDR3 is TGCAGTGCCCCGGATGAGACAGGGGAAGACGAGCAGTACTTC. Its protein is CSAPDETGEDEQYF.

CDR3 in amino acids: CSAVSGPNGYTF. CDR3 sequence (DNA): TGCAGTGCAGTATCCGGACCGAATGGCTACACCTTC. The gene calls are TRBV20-1 and TRBJ1-2; D is uncertain. V was clipped by 6 bases and J by 6 bases, with 14 bases between them. This CDR3 contains 12 residues. Germline V CDR1 and CDR2: DFQATT, SNEGSKA (reference sequence).

This clonotype was observed a handful of times. The V call is TRBV7-9, the J call TRBJ1-2; 7 nucleotides agree with TRBD1. J was trimmed by 5 bases and V by 5 bases; bases with no gene match: 5. Looked up from germline, CDR1 is SEHNR and CDR2 is FQNEAQ (reference sequence). The CDR3 has 13 amino acids. The CDR3 DNA reads as TGTGCCAGCAGCGCCCGGACAGGTTATGGCTACACCTTC. It codes for CASSARTGYGYTF.

About this clonotype itself: One junction end disagrees with the germline gene, perhaps due to a read error. As DNA, the CDR3 is TGTACCAGCAGTTTATTTTCCCGGCCTGGAGAGCAGTACTTC. As protein: CTSSLFSRPGEQYF. This chain links TRBV28 with TRBJ2-7; the D is unclear. CDR3 size: 14 residues. Germline V CDR1 and CDR2: MDHEN, SYDVKM.

This chain links TRBV2 with TRBJ1-5, with D unresolved. The CDR3 spans 15 residues. The V and J ends lost 6 bases and 0 bases respectively, with 12 bases between them. Germline V CDR1 and CDR2: SNHLY, FYNNEI. CDR3 nucleotides: TGTGCCAGCAGAGGCGGCGGCAGTAGCAATCAGCCCCAGCATTTT. Translated, it gives CASRGGGSSNQPQHF.

This clonotype has a count of ten or more. CDR3 DNA: TGTGCCAGCAGCCTAGCGACCCAGGTGCAACGTGGGGATACGCAGTATTTT. Translated: CASSLATQVQRGDTQYF. This rearrangement joins TRBV5-5 to TRBJ2-3; perhaps TRBD2 as D (6 bases). From germline, CDR1 is SGHKS and CDR2 YYEKEE (reference sequence). Between the trimmed V and J ends, which lost 4 bases and 6 bases, there was a span of 24 bases. The length of the CDR3 is 17 residues.

This rearrangement joins TRBV6-6 to TRBJ1-5; possible D gene TRBD1, 5 bases. V shed 2 bases and J shed 5 bases, with 16 bases lying between them. The CDR3 has 16 residues. CDR1 MNHNY and CDR2 SVGAGI come from the germline V gene (reference sequence). The CDR3 protein is CASSYIPGQGYQPQHF. The DNA for the CDR3 is TGTGCCAGCAGTTACATCCCTGGGCAGGGATATCAGCCCCAGCATTTT.

The chain joins TRBV10-3 to TRBJ2-3; tentatively, D is TRBD2 (6 bases). CDR3 length: 14 amino acids. Per the germline V gene, CDR1 is ENHRY and CDR2 is SYGVKD. V lost 6 bases, J lost 14 bases, and 24 bases lay in between. CDR3 nucleotide sequence: TGTGCCATCAGCCAGACTCCCTACGGGGGAGTGGCGTATTTT. Protein sequence: CAISQTPYGGVAYF.

V usage is TRBV7-9 and J usage is TRBJ2-5; 8 bases are shared with TRBD2. Per germline, CDR1 SEHNR and CDR2 FQNEAQ (reference sequence). There are 15 residues in the CDR3. Trimming took 5 bases from V and 0 from J; bases not matched to a gene: 5. The CDR3 protein is CASSKLAVYQETQYF. The CDR3 coding sequence is TGTGCCAGCAGCAAACTAGCGGTGTACCAAGAGACCCAGTACTTC.

The V and J genes are TRBV7-3 and TRBJ2-7, with D perhaps being TRBD1 or TRBD2 (5 bases each). Trimming left V 4 bases short and J 3 bases short, with 13 bases between. The CDR3 sequence is 14 residues long. CDR1 is SGHTA and CDR2 is FQGTGA in the germline V gene. CDR3 sequence reads: CASSSGRVIYEQYF. The CDR3 region has the DNA TGTGCCAGCAGCTCGGGACGTGTTATCTACGAGCAGTACTTC.

This sequence joins TRBV7-8 and TRBJ1-4; no definite D call. This CDR3 spans 16 amino acids. Germline V CDR1 and CDR2: SGHVS, FQNEAQ. The V gene lost 4 bases and the J gene lost 5 bases, with 17 bases spanning the gap. The CDR3 DNA follows: TGTGCCAGCAGCTCGGAGCGCTCGATAAGAAATGAAAAACTGTTTTTT. Protein sequence: CASSSERSIRNEKLFF.

The table lists this clonotype with a count of one. At one end the junction does not follow the germline gene, possibly because of a read error. The chain has TRBV2 and TRBJ2-1; TRBD2 aligns across 7 bases. Per the germline V gene, CDR1 is SNHLY and CDR2 is FYNNEI. CDR3 length: 14 residues. The CDR3 here is CASRAGVNYSEQFF. The CDR3 coding sequence is TGTGCCAGCAGGGCGGGGGTCAACTACAGTGAGCAGTTCTTC.

J is TRBJ1-1 and V is TRBV6-1, with D uncertain. V lost 4 bases and J lost 1, with 7 bases in between. Germline lookup yields CDR1 MNHNS and CDR2 SASEGT. This CDR3 has 13 amino acids. CDR3 bases: TGTGCCAGCAGTGCAAATGGGAACACTGAAGCTTTCTTT. It yields the protein CASSANGNTEAFF.

The chain uses TRBV3-1 and TRBJ2-1; D is possibly TRBD2 (6 bases). The germline V gene has CDR1 LGHDT and CDR2 YNNKEL (reference sequence). The length of the CDR3 is 13 residues. V was trimmed by 7 bases and J by 13 bases, leaving 20 bases between them. The CDR3 is CASTLGGVKTQFF. Here the CDR3 DNA reads TGTGCCAGCACTCTAGGCGGGGTGAAGACCCAGTTCTTC.

The chain has TRBV29-1 and TRBJ2-7; D remains unclear. Trimming removed 3 bases at V and 0 bases at J, with 12 bases between. Germline V gene sequence: CDR1 SQVTM, CDR2 ANQGSEA. The CDR3 is 14 residues long. The CDR3 DNA is TGCAGCGTTGAGGTTCCTTGGTCCTCCTACGAGCAGTACTTC. This gives the protein CSVEVPWSSYEQYF.

As to this clonotype: A much larger clone lies a single base off, so this may be a read error. CDR3 amino acids: CASSSPHEQYF. The CDR3 DNA follows: TGTGCCAGCAGTTCCCCCCACGAGCAGTACTTC. J is TRBJ2-7 and V is TRBV28; D uncertain. Deletions cut 4 bases from V and 5 bases from J, with 6 bases between. The CDR3 extends over 11 amino acids. Germline V gene lookup returns CDR1 MDHEN and CDR2 SYDVKM.